This TCR beta chain was sequenced during a study of cytomegalovirus exposure and HLA in healthy donors. Study conclusions and caveats: Immune exposure was documented only through CMV serostatus. Trimming of TCR beta V- and J-genes showed a link, identified in a later analysis, to a missense DCLRE1C variant.

Germline V gene sequence: CDR1 SGHTA, CDR2 FQGNSA. With V trimmed by 1 base and J by 11 bases, 12 bases remained unmatched. This CDR3 is built from 17 residues. As to this clone: The target antigen is unknown.

The PCR had 60 Vbeta and 13 Jbeta primers. Sequenced by immunoSEQ multiplex PCR; TCRdb stores in-frame clones only, minus some. The sample includes 150,000 or so clones, just under 80% of them seen just once. The donors, nominally healthy at sampling, likely had unrecorded immune exposures. The sequence derives from a woman in her 50s in good health and CMV-seropositive. Sequenced input: PBMCs. The V gene is TRBV7-2, the J gene TRBJ1-6; 9 bases are a match to TRBD1. Here the CDR3 reads CASSLVSSGTGQAPLHF. CDR3 nucleotide sequence: TGTGCCAGCAGCTTAGTTTCCAGCGGGACAGGGCAAGCACCCCTCCACTTT.